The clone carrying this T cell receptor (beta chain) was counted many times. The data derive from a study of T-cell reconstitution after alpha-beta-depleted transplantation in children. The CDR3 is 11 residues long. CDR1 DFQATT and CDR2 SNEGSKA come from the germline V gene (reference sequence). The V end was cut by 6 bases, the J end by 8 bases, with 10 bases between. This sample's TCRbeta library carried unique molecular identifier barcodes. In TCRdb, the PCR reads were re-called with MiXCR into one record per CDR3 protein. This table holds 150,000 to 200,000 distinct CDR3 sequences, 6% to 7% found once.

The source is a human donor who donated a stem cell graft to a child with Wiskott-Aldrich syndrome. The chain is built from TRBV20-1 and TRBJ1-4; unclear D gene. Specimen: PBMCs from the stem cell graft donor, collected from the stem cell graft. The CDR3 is CSAVLGEKLFF. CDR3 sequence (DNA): TGCAGTGCCGTCCTCGGCGAAAAACTGTTTTTT.